The 11 T cell receptor beta chains below all came from one sample that was sequenced in a study of T-cell reconstitution after alpha-beta-depleted transplantation in children. Unique molecular identifiers were incorporated into the prepared TCRbeta library. TCRdb recomputed calls from the PCR reads with MiXCR, one row per CDR3 protein. The top ten clones hold roughly 27% of a sample with some 450,000 distinct CDR3 sequences, about 45% of them seen once. The sample here was PBMCs, taken before TCRalphabeta/CD19-depleted stem cell transplant. The origin of the receptors is a girl aged 2-10 years with aplastic anemia, due to receive a stem cell transplant.

The genes are TRBV18 and TRBJ1-1; D perhaps matches TRBD1 (6 bases). Trimming removed 3 bases from V and 1 base from J, with 18 bases in between. Germline loops: CDR1 KGHSH, CDR2 LQKENI. The CDR3 length is 17 residues. CDR3 nucleotides: TGTGCCAGCTCACCTCCAGATAATCGGGACAAGAACACTGAAGCTTTCTTT. This encodes CASSPPDNRDKNTEAFF.

V is TRBV18 and J is TRBJ1-1; perhaps TRBD1 as D (5 bases). Germline values: CDR1 KGHSH, CDR2 LQKENI. Trimming pared 1 base from V and 5 bases from J, leaving 17 bases between. This CDR3 comprises 16 residues. Here the CDR3 DNA reads TGTGCCAGCTCACCACAGCTAGGAGGGGCGGAAACTGAAGCTTTCTTT. Its translation: CASSPQLGGAETEAFF.

At least ten counts were recorded for this clonotype. The rearrangement links TRBV11-2 to TRBJ2-1, with D hard to call. V was clipped by 0 bases and J by 7 bases, with 7 bases between them. The CDR3 is 13 residues long. The germline CDR1 and CDR2 sequences are SGHAT and FQNNGV. Here the CDR3 reads CASSLDPGNEQFF. DNA of the CDR3: TGTGCCAGCAGCTTAGATCCAGGAAATGAGCAGTTCTTC.

At least ten counts were recorded for this clonotype. V gene TRBV5-1 combines with J gene TRBJ2-1, with TRBD2 matching 9 bases. Germline-derived CDR1 and CDR2 are SGHRS and YFSETQ. The CDR3 totals 15 residues. V dropped 1 base and J dropped 6; count of bases not matched to a gene: 5. Here the CDR3 DNA reads TGCGCCAGCAGCTTGAGCCTAGCGGGGTCCAATGAGCAGTTCTTC. Translation gives CASSLSLAGSNEQFF.

The chain employs TRBV29-1 and TRBJ1-1; D is unclear. The CDR3 contains 15 residues. V lost 5 bases and J lost 2, with 18 bases in between. Germline CDR1 reads SQVTM; CDR2 reads ANQGSEA. The CDR3 bases are TGCAGCGTTCGAGACGCGTACCCCTTCAACACTGAAGCTTTCTTT. It encodes CSVRDAYPFNTEAFF.

This chain links TRBV12-3 or TRBV12-4 with TRBJ2-7; D remains ambiguous. Trimming shortened V by 5 bases and J by 6 bases, and 17 bases separated the two germline ends. This CDR3 has 14 amino acids. The DNA of the CDR3 is TGTGCCAGCAGTGATCCGCCCGGGCCCTCCGAGCAGTACTTC. Residues: CASSDPPGPSEQYF.

The V call is TRBV7-6, the J call TRBJ2-5, with 9 bases aligning to TRBD2. After removal of 1 base from V and 4 bases from J, the junction contained 16 bases not matched to a gene. The CDR3 totals 19 residues. Per germline, CDR1 SGHVS and CDR2 FNYEAQ. The chain's CDR3 is CASSLVASGTSQGGETQYF. DNA for the CDR3: TGTGCCAGCAGCTTAGTCGCCTCCGGGACTAGCCAAGGCGGAGAGACCCAGTACTTC.

This clonotype has only a few counts. The rearrangement uses TRBV5-1 and TRBJ2-2; D not resolved. CDR3 length equals 18 residues. Germline lookup yields CDR1 SGHRS and CDR2 YFSETQ. V was trimmed by 4 bases and J by 0 bases, leaving 19 bases between them. The CDR3 nucleotides are TGCGCCAGCAGCGCGAGACGGTCCCTCCGCGCGAACACCGGGGAGCTGTTTTTT. Its translation: CASSARRSLRANTGELFF.

This chain joins TRBV20-1 and TRBJ2-3; 13 bases map to TRBD2. Looked up from germline, CDR1 is DFQATT and CDR2 is SNEGSKA (reference sequence). The length of the CDR3 is 18 residues. Losses at the gene ends were 0 bases for V and 4 bases for J; bases not matched to a gene: 10. The CDR3 coding sequence is TGCAGTGCTAGAGATCCTAGGACTAGCGGGAGAGGACCAGATACGCAGTATTTT. Translating it yields CSARDPRTSGRGPDTQYF.

V gene TRBV30 combines with J gene TRBJ2-5; a possible D gene is TRBD2 (5 bases). The germline V gene has CDR1 GTSNPN and CDR2 SVGIG (reference sequence). The V end lost 3 bases, the J end lost 7 bases, and 18 bases lay between the germline ends. The CDR3 has 14 residues. The DNA for the CDR3 is TGTGCCTGGAGCTTCACAGAGGGTACGGGGACCCAGTACTTC. As protein: CAWSFTEGTGTQYF.

The chain employs TRBV12-3 or TRBV12-4 and TRBJ2-3; no reliable D call. This CDR3 region has 13 residues. The V and J ends lost 6 bases and 5 bases respectively, with 12 bases between them. CDR3 sequence reads: CASSQTRGDTQYF. In DNA form, the CDR3 reads TGTGCCAGCAGCCAAACCCGTGGAGATACGCAGTATTTT.